This T cell receptor beta chain was sequenced for a study of a mutant IDH1 vaccine in newly diagnosed glioma. Overall study context: Treated patients had a mean age of about 44 years and a sex split that was approximately 62% male and 37.5% female. Patients were pretreated with radiotherapy, temozolomide, or both, mostly both. Study-wide results and limits: Variations in leading peripheral T cell clonotypes appeared to have no connection with pseudoprogression. The vaccine induced immune responses, and these occurred in roughly 93% of patients.

As regards this clone: What it binds is unknown.

Sample time point: week 35, safety follow-up. Mutant IDH1 20-mer peptide, at 300 ug, made up each vaccine dose, with topical imiquimod. The CDR3 runs to 15 residues. Deletions cut 3 bases from V and 4 bases from J, with 16 bases between. Germline V lookup: CDR1 LGHNA, CDR2 YSLEER. Assay: immunoSEQ multiplex PCR; the TCRdb copy retains only in-frame clones and omits some. The repertoire holds about 68,000 clones, with 84% as singletons. This specimen consisted of PBMCs, obtained from a glioma patient whose treatment included an IDH1 peptide vaccine. This sequence was found in a man aged 18 to 29 with glioma. The V gene is TRBV4-3, the J gene TRBJ2-7; D is ambiguous. The CDR3: CASSHTSSSSYEQYF. Here the CDR3 DNA reads TGCGCCAGCAGCCATACGAGTTCCTCCTCGTACGAGCAGTACTTC.